The rows below give T cell receptor beta chains drawn from one sample of a study of blood T cell repertoires in COVID-19. Assay: immunoSEQ multiplex PCR; the TCRdb copy retains only in-frame clones and omits some. Among 150,000 to 180,000 clones listed, about 80% were seen once. The sample was peripheral blood. These receptor sequences come from an older woman with COVID-19, enrolled during active disease. Both conserved end residues are part of each CDR3. A D gene is named only where the DNA matches it firmly. Clone size is not always given. Where it is, it says once, few, many or a class for expanded clones.

abundance: .
j_gene: TRBJ1-2
d_gene: .
v_gene: TRBV6-1
CDR3aa: CASSEAGALYGYTF
CDR3nt: TGTGCCAGCAGTGAAGCTGGAGCCCTCTATGGCTACACCTTC

abundance: once
j_gene: TRBJ1-2
d_gene: .
v_gene: TRBV7-2
CDR3aa: CASSSPGGAIRGYTF
CDR3nt: TGTGCCAGCAGCTCCCCGGGAGGGGCAATTCGAGGCTACACCTTC

abundance: .
j_gene: TRBJ2-3
d_gene: .
v_gene: TRBV18
CDR3aa: CASSPPGADTQYF
CDR3nt: TGTGCCAGCTCACCTCCCGGGGCAGATACGCAGTATTTT

abundance: .
j_gene: TRBJ1-3
d_gene: .
v_gene: TRBV19
CDR3aa: CASSSQGSGNTIYF
CDR3nt: TGTGCCAGTAGTTCGCAGGGTTCAGGAAACACCATATATTTT

abundance: .
j_gene: TRBJ2-2
d_gene: .
v_gene: TRBV15
CDR3aa: CATSRDFGGQGGGELFF
CDR3nt: TGTGCCACCAGCAGAGATTTCGGGGGGCAGGGTGGAGGGGAGCTGTTTTTT

abundance: .
j_gene: TRBJ2-1
d_gene: TRBD2
v_gene: TRBV30
CDR3aa: CAWSVAGRTYNEQFF
CDR3nt: TGTGCCTGGAGTGTAGCGGGGAGGACCTACAATGAGCAGTTCTTC

abundance: .
j_gene: TRBJ1-5
d_gene: TRBD1
v_gene: TRBV5-6
CDR3aa: CASSFSGGSSNQPQHF
CDR3nt: TGTGCCAGCAGTTTTTCAGGGGGGAGTAGCAATCAGCCCCAGCATTTT

abundance: .
j_gene: TRBJ2-7
d_gene: TRBD2
v_gene: TRBV18
CDR3aa: CASSPPVGLVSYEQYF
CDR3nt: TGTGCCAGCTCACCACCGGTGGGACTAGTTTCCTACGAGCAGTACTTC

abundance: .
j_gene: TRBJ1-5
d_gene: .
v_gene: TRBV20-1
CDR3aa: CSASWRSNQPQHF
CDR3nt: TGCAGTGCTAGTTGGCGGAGCAATCAGCCCCAGCATTTT

abundance: .
j_gene: TRBJ2-2
d_gene: .
v_gene: TRBV7-6
CDR3aa: CASSIIGTPPGELFF
CDR3nt: TGTGCCAGCAGCATTATCGGGACTCCCCCCGGGGAGCTGTTTTTT

abundance: .
j_gene: TRBJ1-1
d_gene: .
v_gene: TRBV15
CDR3aa: CATSRGRSRNTEAFF
CDR3nt: TGTGCCACCAGCAGAGGGCGGAGCAGGAACACTGAAGCTTTCTTT

abundance: .
j_gene: TRBJ2-7
d_gene: .
v_gene: TRBV19
CDR3aa: CASSKTGPTGSYEQYF
CDR3nt: TGTGCCAGTAGTAAGACGGGCCCAACGGGGTCCTACGAGCAGTACTTC

abundance: .
j_gene: TRBJ1-2
d_gene: .
v_gene: TRBV24-1
CDR3aa: CATSGIQGRGYTF
CDR3nt: TGTGCCACCAGTGGTATACAGGGTAGAGGCTACACCTTC

abundance: .
j_gene: TRBJ1-2
d_gene: TRBD1
v_gene: TRBV5-4
CDR3aa: CASSLGGQESYGYTF
CDR3nt: TGTGCCAGCAGCTTGGGCGGACAGGAGTCCTATGGCTACACCTTC

abundance: .
j_gene: TRBJ2-2
d_gene: .
v_gene: TRBV3-1/TRBV3-2
CDR3aa: CASSQGAGATGELFF
CDR3nt: TGTGCCAGCAGCCAAGGGGCAGGGGCCACCGGGGAGCTGTTTTTT

abundance: .
j_gene: TRBJ1-2
d_gene: .
v_gene: TRBV9
CDR3aa: CASSPGTTNYGYTF
CDR3nt: TGTGCCAGCAGCCCAGGGACAACTAACTATGGCTACACCTTC

abundance: few
j_gene: TRBJ2-7
d_gene: TRBD2
v_gene: TRBV19
CDR3aa: CASSIGSGSHHEQYF
CDR3nt: TGTGCCAGTAGTATAGGGAGCGGGAGTCACCACGAGCAGTACTTC

abundance: .
j_gene: TRBJ2-2
d_gene: .
v_gene: TRBV12-3/TRBV12-4
CDR3aa: CAGAVGTGELFF
CDR3nt: TGTGCGGGGGCAGTAGGGACCGGGGAGCTGTTTTTT

abundance: few
j_gene: TRBJ2-7
d_gene: .
v_gene: TRBV9
CDR3aa: CASSASPQTGEQYF
CDR3nt: TGTGCCAGCAGCGCGAGCCCGCAAACGGGGGAGCAGTACTTC

abundance: .
j_gene: TRBJ1-3
d_gene: .
v_gene: TRBV19
CDR3aa: CASSVRAADTIYF
CDR3nt: TGTGCCAGTAGTGTTCGGGCAGCGGACACCATATATTTT

abundance: .
j_gene: TRBJ1-1
d_gene: .
v_gene: TRBV6-5
CDR3aa: CASSYGGQIGAFF
CDR3nt: TGTGCCAGCAGTTACGGGGGCCAAATTGGAGCTTTCTTT

abundance: .
j_gene: TRBJ2-2
d_gene: .
v_gene: TRBV7-9
CDR3aa: CASSFRRPRGTGELFF
CDR3nt: TGTGCCAGCAGCTTCAGGAGGCCCCGGGGGACCGGGGAGCTGTTTTTT

abundance: .
j_gene: TRBJ1-1
d_gene: .
v_gene: TRBV3-1/TRBV3-2
CDR3aa: CASSQPRTAAFF
CDR3nt: TGTGCCAGCAGCCAACCCCGGACAGCCGCTTTCTTT

abundance: few
j_gene: TRBJ2-2
d_gene: .
v_gene: TRBV19
CDR3aa: CAGQMAGELFF
CDR3nt: TGTGCCGGCCAAATGGCCGGGGAGCTGTTTTTT

abundance: .
j_gene: TRBJ1-5
d_gene: .
v_gene: TRBV5-5
CDR3aa: CASSHGDIPTSNQPQHF
CDR3nt: TGTGCCAGCAGCCACGGGGACATCCCAACAAGCAATCAGCCCCAGCATTTT

abundance: few
j_gene: TRBJ1-3
d_gene: TRBD1
v_gene: TRBV12-3/TRBV12-4
CDR3aa: CASSFQRTGRNF
CDR3nt: TGTGCCAGCAGTTTCCAGCGGACAGGGAGGAACTTT

abundance: .
j_gene: TRBJ2-3
d_gene: .
v_gene: TRBV5-1
CDR3aa: CASGSLPRDFSTDTQYF
CDR3nt: TGCGCCAGCGGGTCCCTCCCCCGGGATTTTAGCACAGATACGCAGTATTTT

abundance: .
j_gene: TRBJ2-6
d_gene: TRBD2
v_gene: TRBV2
CDR3aa: CASGGRRGRFNSGANVLTF
CDR3nt: TGTGCCAGCGGAGGGCGTCGCGGGAGGTTTAACTCTGGGGCCAACGTCCTGACTTTC

abundance: .
j_gene: TRBJ2-3
d_gene: .
v_gene: TRBV7-3
CDR3aa: CASSSYLGSDTQYF
CDR3nt: TGTGCCAGCAGCTCTTATCTAGGCTCAGATACGCAGTATTTT

abundance: once
j_gene: TRBJ2-1
d_gene: .
v_gene: TRBV4-1
CDR3aa: CASSQGLTNEQFF
CDR3nt: TGCGCCAGCAGCCAAGGACTTACCAATGAGCAGTTCTTC

abundance: .
j_gene: TRBJ1-1
d_gene: .
v_gene: TRBV7-9
CDR3aa: CASSLGKERNTEAFF
CDR3nt: TGTGCCAGCAGCCTAGGTAAAGAGAGGAACACTGAAGCTTTCTTT

abundance: once
j_gene: TRBJ2-1
d_gene: .
v_gene: TRBV6-2/TRBV6-3
CDR3aa: CASSYSVQVPRNNEQFF
CDR3nt: TGTGCCAGCAGTTACTCTGTACAGGTTCCCCGTAACAATGAGCAGTTCTTC

abundance: .
j_gene: TRBJ1-2
d_gene: .
v_gene: TRBV4-1
CDR3aa: CASSPQTGYGYTF
CDR3nt: TGCGCCAGCAGCCCCCAAACAGGGTATGGCTACACCTTC

abundance: .
j_gene: TRBJ1-4
d_gene: TRBD1
v_gene: TRBV27
CDR3aa: CASSPRDRDVGKLFF
CDR3nt: TGTGCCAGCAGTCCCCGGGACAGGGATGTCGGAAAACTGTTTTTT

abundance: .
j_gene: TRBJ2-1
d_gene: TRBD2
v_gene: TRBV5-5
CDR3aa: CASSPQAGGSYNEQFF
CDR3nt: TGTGCCAGCAGTCCCCAAGCGGGGGGTTCCTACAATGAGCAGTTCTTC

abundance: few
j_gene: TRBJ1-2
d_gene: TRBD1
v_gene: TRBV20-1
CDR3aa: CSASRTGETYGYTF
CDR3nt: TGCAGTGCTAGTAGGACAGGGGAAACCTATGGCTACACCTTC

abundance: .
j_gene: TRBJ1-2
d_gene: TRBD1
v_gene: TRBV15
CDR3aa: CATRGDRDYGYTF
CDR3nt: TGTGCCACTAGGGGAGACAGGGACTATGGCTACACCTTC

abundance: .
j_gene: TRBJ2-1
d_gene: TRBD2
v_gene: TRBV11-1
CDR3aa: CASSPRAGGYNEQFF
CDR3nt: TGTGCCAGCAGCCCACGAGCGGGAGGCTACAATGAGCAGTTCTTC

abundance: .
j_gene: TRBJ1-5
d_gene: .
v_gene: TRBV2
CDR3aa: CASTTGTGYSNQPQHF
CDR3nt: TGTGCCAGCACTACAGGGACGGGATATAGCAATCAGCCCCAGCATTTT

abundance: .
j_gene: TRBJ1-1
d_gene: .
v_gene: TRBV3-1/TRBV3-2
CDR3aa: CASSQDSGGLNTEAFF
CDR3nt: TGTGCCAGCAGCCAAGATTCCGGGGGATTGAACACTGAAGCTTTCTTT

abundance: .
j_gene: TRBJ1-2
d_gene: TRBD1
v_gene: TRBV5-1
CDR3aa: CASSLVRTGLGGSNGYTF
CDR3nt: TGCGCCAGCAGCTTGGTTCGGACAGGATTGGGCGGTTCGAATGGCTACACCTTC

abundance: once
j_gene: TRBJ1-2
d_gene: .
v_gene: TRBV5-1
CDR3aa: CASSFSQQGRHGYTF
CDR3nt: TGCGCCAGCAGTTTTAGCCAACAGGGACGGCATGGCTACACCTTC

abundance: .
j_gene: TRBJ1-1
d_gene: .
v_gene: TRBV19
CDR3aa: CASSIGETTEAFF
CDR3nt: TGTGCCAGTAGTATAGGGGAGACCACTGAAGCTTTCTTT

abundance: .
j_gene: TRBJ1-1
d_gene: .
v_gene: TRBV4-1
CDR3aa: CASSQETGYTEAFF
CDR3nt: TGCGCCAGCAGCCAAGAGACAGGCTACACTGAAGCTTTCTTT

abundance: few
j_gene: TRBJ1-1
d_gene: .
v_gene: TRBV12-2
CDR3aa: CASRLNRGTYITEAFF
CDR3nt: TGTGCAAGTCGCTTAAACAGGGGAACTTATATCACTGAAGCTTTCTTT

abundance: .
j_gene: TRBJ1-1
d_gene: .
v_gene: TRBV12-5
CDR3aa: CASGLGVYTEAFF
CDR3nt: TGTGCTAGTGGCCTAGGGGTTTACACTGAAGCTTTCTTT

abundance: .
j_gene: TRBJ1-3
d_gene: .
v_gene: TRBV6-1
CDR3aa: CASSDGSSGNTIYF
CDR3nt: TGTGCCAGCAGTGATGGGAGCTCTGGAAACACCATATATTTT

abundance: .
j_gene: TRBJ2-2
d_gene: .
v_gene: TRBV27
CDR3aa: CASSPLTGNTGELFF
CDR3nt: TGTGCCAGCAGTCCCTTGACAGGGAACACCGGGGAGCTGTTTTTT

abundance: few
j_gene: TRBJ2-1
d_gene: TRBD2
v_gene: TRBV9
CDR3aa: CASSVGVRTSGSYEQFF
CDR3nt: TGTGCCAGCAGCGTAGGAGTGAGGACTAGCGGGAGCTATGAGCAGTTCTTC

abundance: .
j_gene: TRBJ1-1
d_gene: TRBD1
v_gene: TRBV9
CDR3aa: CASSVGRDSEAFF
CDR3nt: TGTGCCAGCAGCGTAGGGCGGGACAGTGAAGCTTTCTTT

abundance: .
j_gene: TRBJ2-2
d_gene: TRBD1
v_gene: TRBV6-5
CDR3aa: CASSYGDSNTGELFF
CDR3nt: TGTGCCAGCAGTTACGGGGACAGTAACACCGGGGAGCTGTTTTTT

abundance: .
j_gene: TRBJ2-1
d_gene: .
v_gene: TRBV5-1
CDR3aa: CASSFGGTPYNEQFF
CDR3nt: TGCGCCAGCAGCTTTGGAGGGACTCCTTACAATGAGCAGTTCTTC

abundance: .
j_gene: TRBJ2-7
d_gene: .
v_gene: TRBV5-1
CDR3aa: CASTQGHSGKYEQYF
CDR3nt: TGCGCCAGCACCCAAGGACATAGCGGAAAATACGAGCAGTACTTC

abundance: .
j_gene: TRBJ1-1
d_gene: .
v_gene: TRBV19
CDR3aa: CASSSPGFAVTTEAFF
CDR3nt: TGTGCCAGTAGCAGTCCCGGGTTCGCGGTGACCACTGAAGCTTTCTTT

abundance: once
j_gene: TRBJ1-5
d_gene: .
v_gene: TRBV2
CDR3aa: CASSEQGGGQPQHF
CDR3nt: TGTGCCAGCAGTGAGCAAGGGGGGGGGCAGCCCCAGCATTTT